Listed below are T cell receptor beta chains from one sample, sequenced in a study of blood T cell repertoires in COVID-19. The method was immunoSEQ multiplex PCR; TCRdb's version includes in-frame clones alone and lacks a portion of them. The table includes 90,000 or so clones, 86% detected once. Sequencing was carried out using peripheral blood. The receptors here all came from a human donor in a cohort sampled during active COVID-19. CDR3s include the opening cysteine and the closing phenylalanine or tryptophan. Each record gives: clone size, J gene, D gene, V gene, CDR3 protein, CDR3 DNA. D genes are given only for firm matches. Clone size is given for some rows only: seen once, a few or many times, or a class if the clone is expanded.

>.|TRBJ2-7|.|TRBV30
CAWSSTRTFVTYEQYF
TGTGCCTGGAGTTCAACGAGGACTTTCGTAACCTACGAGCAGTACTTC
>.|TRBJ2-7|TRBD2|TRBV15
CATSRALAGAYEQYF
TGTGCCACCAGCAGAGCACTAGCGGGAGCCTACGAGCAGTACTTC
>.|TRBJ1-2|.|TRBV19
CASSMVPGKLDGYTF
TGTGCCAGTAGTATGGTCCCGGGGAAGTTGGATGGCTACACCTTC
>.|TRBJ1-3|TRBD1|TRBV7-9
CASSLGRTGGESGNTIYF
TGTGCCAGCAGCTTAGGTCGGACAGGGGGGGAATCTGGAAACACCATATATTTT
>.|TRBJ2-5|.|TRBV5-1
CASSLVGLGETQYF
TGCGCCAGCAGCTTGGTAGGACTGGGAGAGACCCAGTACTTC
>.|TRBJ1-6|.|TRBV28
CASRTGNSPLHF
TGTGCCAGCAGAACAGGGAATTCACCCCTCCACTTT
>.|TRBJ2-1|TRBD1|TRBV4-3
CASSPRTGSYNEQFF
TGCGCCAGCAGCCCCCGGACAGGATCTTACAATGAGCAGTTCTTC
>.|TRBJ2-6|TRBD1|TRBV28
CAVYKTLTGGYSGANVLTF
TGTGCCGTTTACAAGACCCTGACAGGGGGGTACTCTGGGGCCAACGTCCTGACTTTC
>.|TRBJ1-2|TRBD1|TRBV11-2
CASRQGALGYGYTF
TGTGCCAGCAGGCAGGGGGCGCTCGGCTATGGCTACACCTTC
>.|TRBJ2-3|TRBD2|TRBV18
CASSPPSSGGDTQYF
TGTGCCAGCTCACCACCTTCCAGCGGGGGAGATACGCAGTATTTT
>.|TRBJ1-1|TRBD1|TRBV7-9
CASSSPGQGTPEAFF
TGTGCCAGCAGCTCACCGGGACAGGGGACCCCTGAAGCTTTCTTT
>.|TRBJ1-5|TRBD1|TRBV28
CASRLGTGGKYSNQPQHF
TGTGCCAGCAGACTCGGGACAGGGGGCAAGTATAGCAATCAGCCCCAGCATTTT
>.|TRBJ2-1|TRBD1|TRBV28
CASSFGRGSYNEQFF
TGTGCCAGCAGTTTTGGCAGGGGGTCCTACAATGAGCAGTTCTTC
>once|TRBJ2-2|.|TRBV20-1
CSVQGTGELFF
TGCAGTGTCCAGGGTACCGGGGAGCTGTTTTTT
>.|TRBJ2-1|.|TRBV18
CASSPNTYEQFF
TGTGCCAGCTCCCCGAACACGTATGAGCAGTTCTTC
>.|TRBJ2-5|TRBD2|TRBV5-1
CASKTSGQETQYF
TGCGCCAGCAAAACTAGCGGCCAAGAGACCCAGTACTTC
>.|TRBJ2-7|.|TRBV7-9
CASSDLEEQYF
TGTGCCAGCAGCGATCTAGAGGAGCAGTACTTC
>.|TRBJ2-7|.|TRBV6-5
CASSYSGRGSYEQYF
TGTGCCAGCAGTTACTCGGGGCGGGGTAGCTACGAGCAGTACTTC
>few|TRBJ1-3|.|TRBV5-1
CASSRGLGSGNTIYF
TGCGCCAGCAGCCGGGGACTGGGGTCTGGAAACACCATATATTTT
>.|TRBJ1-2|.|TRBV19
CASSTDSLNYGYTF
TGTGCCAGTAGTACGGACAGTCTAAACTATGGCTACACCTTC
>.|TRBJ1-1|.|TRBV5-4
CASSSGVQNTEAFF
TGTGCCAGCAGCTCAGGGGTCCAAAACACTGAAGCTTTCTTT
>.|TRBJ2-1|.|TRBV27
CASSGQSSYNEQFF
TGTGCCAGCAGCGGACAGAGCTCCTACAATGAGCAGTTCTTC
>.|TRBJ1-1|TRBD1|TRBV29-1
CSVEEQGSTEAFF
TGCAGCGTTGAAGAACAGGGGAGCACTGAAGCTTTCTTT
>.|TRBJ1-5|.|TRBV4-3
CASSQDRRGNQPQHF
TGCGCCAGCAGCCAAGACAGGAGGGGCAATCAGCCCCAGCATTTT
>.|TRBJ2-6|.|TRBV10-3
CAISGHYSGANVLTF
TGTGCCATCAGTGGACATTACTCTGGGGCCAACGTCCTGACTTTC
>.|TRBJ2-1|TRBD1|TRBV11-2
CASSPRTGQGGNEQFF
TGTGCCAGCAGCCCCAGAACAGGACAGGGCGGGAATGAGCAGTTCTTC
>.|TRBJ2-1|TRBD1|TRBV19
CASSQNPGQGANEQFF
TGTGCCAGTAGTCAAAACCCGGGACAGGGGGCAAATGAGCAGTTCTTC
>.|TRBJ1-4|.|TRBV30
CAWSWRGGEKLFF
TGTGCCTGGAGTTGGAGAGGGGGTGAAAAACTGTTTTTT
>.|TRBJ2-3|TRBD2|TRBV5-4
CASSLYRAGGPDTQYF
TGTGCCAGCAGCTTGTACCGAGCGGGGGGGCCAGATACGCAGTATTTT
>once|TRBJ2-3|.|TRBV12-3/TRBV12-4
CASSLAQGDTQYF
TGTGCCAGCAGTTTAGCCCAGGGTGATACGCAGTATTTT
>.|TRBJ2-1|.|TRBV10-1
CASSGSRGLAGSYYNEQFF
TGCGCCAGCAGCGGTTCCAGGGGGCTAGCGGGGTCCTACTACAATGAGCAGTTCTTC
>.|TRBJ1-2|.|TRBV12-3/TRBV12-4
CASSPGQLDGYTF
TGTGCCAGCAGTCCCGGACAGCTGGACGGCTACACCTTC
>.|TRBJ1-1|TRBD1|TRBV5-1
CASSLGSGGIAFF
TGCGCCAGCAGCTTGGGTTCAGGGGGAATAGCTTTCTTT
>.|TRBJ2-7|.|TRBV12-3/TRBV12-4
CASSFDSEVGQYF
TGTGCCAGCAGTTTCGACAGTGAGGTCGGGCAGTACTTC
>.|TRBJ1-1|TRBD1|TRBV6-6
CASRRDSNTEAFF
TGTGCCAGCAGACGGGACAGCAACACTGAAGCTTTCTTT
>.|TRBJ2-3|TRBD2|TRBV9
CASSGSGGRDTQYF
TGTGCCAGCAGCGGTAGCGGGGGACGGGATACGCAGTATTTT
>.|TRBJ2-3|TRBD1|TRBV2
CASSGPTGKSADTQYF
TGTGCCAGCAGTGGTCCGACAGGGAAAAGCGCAGATACGCAGTATTTT
>.|TRBJ1-2|.|TRBV3-1/TRBV3-2
CASSQTGTLNYGYTF
TGTGCCAGCAGCCAGACCGGGACTCTAAACTATGGCTACACCTTC
>.|TRBJ1-5|TRBD1|TRBV7-8
CASSIRGTGGNQPQHF
TGTGCCAGCAGCATTAGGGGGACAGGGGGCAATCAGCCCCAGCATTTT
>.|TRBJ2-2|.|TRBV7-9
CATDSVAGGELFF
TGTGCCACCGATAGCGTGGCGGGAGGGGAGCTGTTTTTT
>.|TRBJ2-1|.|TRBV3-1/TRBV3-2
CASSQEFGGSNPTDNEQFF
TGTGCCAGCAGCCAAGAATTCGGCGGGTCTAACCCCACGGACAATGAGCAGTTCTTC
>.|TRBJ2-5|TRBD2|TRBV6-5
CASSLAGNQETQYF
TGTGCCAGCAGCCTAGCGGGAAACCAAGAGACCCAGTACTTC
>.|TRBJ2-3|TRBD2|TRBV12-3/TRBV12-4
CASSGLAGGTQYF
TGTGCCAGCAGTGGACTAGCGGGGGGGACGCAGTATTTT
>.|TRBJ1-4|TRBD1|TRBV5-1
CASSGKTGGGEKLFF
TGCGCCAGCAGCGGAAAGACAGGGGGCGGTGAAAAACTGTTTTTT
>once|TRBJ2-7|.|TRBV12-5
CASGSYEQYF
TGTGCTAGTGGTTCGTACGAGCAGTACTTC
>.|TRBJ1-2|.|TRBV4-2
CASSQDEGTGGYTF
TGTGCCAGCAGCCAAGATGAGGGTACGGGAGGCTACACCTTC
>.|TRBJ2-5|.|TRBV4-1
CASSRSPGEETQYF
TGCGCCAGCAGCCGCTCCCCGGGAGAAGAGACCCAGTACTTC
>.|TRBJ1-1|TRBD1|TRBV28
CASSFYGAGGSNTEAFF
TGTGCCAGCAGTTTCTATGGGGCAGGGGGATCGAACACTGAAGCTTTCTTT
>once|TRBJ2-5|.|TRBV9
CASSVGISEIQYF
TGTGCCAGCAGCGTAGGAATTTCGGAGATCCAGTACTTC
>.|TRBJ2-2|.|TRBV27
CASTIWSGGELFF
TGTGCCAGCACCATCTGGTCGGGCGGGGAGCTGTTTTTT
>once|TRBJ1-3|TRBD1|TRBV19
CASARGAAGNTIYF
TGTGCCAGCGCCAGGGGGGCGGCTGGAAACACCATATATTTT
>few|TRBJ1-1|TRBD1|TRBV2
CASRANQGARTEAFF
TGTGCCAGCAGAGCAAATCAGGGGGCGAGGACTGAAGCTTTCTTT
>.|TRBJ2-5|TRBD2|TRBV24-1
CATSDKMTSGSPETQYF
TGTGCCACCAGTGATAAAATGACTAGCGGGTCCCCGGAGACCCAGTACTTC
>.|TRBJ1-5|.|TRBV10-3
CAISDAGEGPQHF
TGTGCCATCAGTGACGCGGGGGAAGGGCCCCAGCATTTT
>.|TRBJ2-5|TRBD1|TRBV11-3
CASSLGSIGGEETQYF
TGTGCCAGCAGCTTAGGATCGATAGGGGGCGAAGAGACCCAGTACTTC
>.|TRBJ2-6|.|TRBV6-6
CASSSQNVLTF
TGTGCCAGCAGTTCTCAGAACGTCCTGACTTTC
>.|TRBJ2-1|TRBD2|TRBV5-1
CASSLTSGSNEQFF
TGCGCCAGCAGCTTGACTAGCGGGAGTAATGAGCAGTTCTTC
>.|TRBJ1-1|TRBD1|TRBV18
CASSLGQGVTEAFF
TGTGCCAGCTCACTGGGACAGGGGGTCACTGAAGCTTTCTTT
>.|TRBJ2-7|.|TRBV5-1
CASSLPERSSYEQYF
TGCGCCAGCAGCTTGCCAGAACGCTCCTCCTACGAGCAGTACTTC